This T cell receptor (beta chain) was obtained from a study of regulatory T cells in long-lasting Graves disease. Study background: Prior antithyroid drug treatment in newly diagnosed Graves' patients lasted under 3 months.

Time point defined: newly diagnosed GD, antithyroid drugs for less than 3 months. Extracted RNA from PBMCs served as the source of the TCR library. Clinicians diagnosed Graves' disease using American Thyroid Association guidelines. This clonotype came up a few times. CDR1 is LNHNV and CDR2 is YYDKDF in the germline V gene (reference sequence). This CDR3 is 15 amino acids long. Trimming removed 1 base from V and 2 bases from J, with 9 bases in between. With iRepertoire HTBI primers and Arm-PCR of CDR3 regions, TCR beta libraries were built. TCRdb passed the multiplex PCR reads through MiXCR, listing each CDR3 protein once. The sample lists 360,000 or so distinct CDR3 sequences, around 16% seen once, with roughly a fifth in the top ten. This sample also belongs to another study, concerning T cells in Graves' hyperthyroidism and ophthalmopathy.

The chain uses TRBV15 and TRBJ1-3, with D perhaps matching TRBD1 (5 bases). The sample was peripheral blood mononuclear cells (PBMCs), taken at new diagnosis, from a patient treated with antithyroid drugs. The TCR originated in a woman under 30 with Graves disease. The CDR3 spells CATSRGRGAGNTIYF. The CDR3 DNA reads TGTGCCACCAGCAGAGGGAGGGGAGCTGGAAACACCATATATTTT.